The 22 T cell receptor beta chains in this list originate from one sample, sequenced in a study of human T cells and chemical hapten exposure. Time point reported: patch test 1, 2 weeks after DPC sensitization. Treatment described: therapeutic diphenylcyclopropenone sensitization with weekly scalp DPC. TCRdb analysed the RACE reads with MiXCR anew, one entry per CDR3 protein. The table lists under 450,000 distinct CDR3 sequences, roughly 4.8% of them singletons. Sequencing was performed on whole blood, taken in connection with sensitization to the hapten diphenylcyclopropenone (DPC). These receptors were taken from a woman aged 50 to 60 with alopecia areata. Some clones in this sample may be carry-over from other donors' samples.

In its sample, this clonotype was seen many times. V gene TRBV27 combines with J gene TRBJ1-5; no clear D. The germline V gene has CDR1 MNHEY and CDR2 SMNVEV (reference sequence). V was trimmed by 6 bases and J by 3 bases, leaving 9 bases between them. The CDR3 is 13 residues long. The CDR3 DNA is TGTGCCAGCAGCATGGACTTCAATCAGCCCCAGCATTTT. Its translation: CASSMDFNQPQHF.

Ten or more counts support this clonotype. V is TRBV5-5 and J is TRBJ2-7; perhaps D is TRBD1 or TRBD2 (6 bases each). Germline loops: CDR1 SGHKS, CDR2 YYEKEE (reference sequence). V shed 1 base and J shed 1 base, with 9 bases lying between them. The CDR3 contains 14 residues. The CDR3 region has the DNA TGTGCCAGCAGCTTGACAGGGACTTCCTACGAGCAGTACTTC. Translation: CASSLTGTSYEQYF.

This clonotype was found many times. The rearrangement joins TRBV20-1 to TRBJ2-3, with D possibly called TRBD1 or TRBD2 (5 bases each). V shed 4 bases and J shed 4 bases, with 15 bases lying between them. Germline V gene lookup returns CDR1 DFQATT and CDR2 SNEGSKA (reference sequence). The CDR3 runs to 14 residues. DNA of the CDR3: TGCAGTGCTACGGGACCTGGGGGAGCAGATACGCAGTATTTT. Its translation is CSATGPGGADTQYF.

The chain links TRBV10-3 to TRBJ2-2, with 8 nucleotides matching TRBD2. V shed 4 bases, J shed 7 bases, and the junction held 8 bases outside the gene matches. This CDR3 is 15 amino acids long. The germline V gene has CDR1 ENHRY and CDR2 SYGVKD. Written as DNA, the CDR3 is TGTGCCATCAGTGTCCGGACCGGGAGGGACGGGGAGCTGTTTTTT. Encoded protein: CAISVRTGRDGELFF.

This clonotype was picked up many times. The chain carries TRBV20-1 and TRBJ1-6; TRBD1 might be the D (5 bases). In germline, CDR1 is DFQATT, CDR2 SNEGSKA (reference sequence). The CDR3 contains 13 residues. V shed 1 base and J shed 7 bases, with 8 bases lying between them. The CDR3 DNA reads TGCAGTGCTAGAGTTGACAGAAATTCACCCCTCCACTTT. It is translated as CSARVDRNSPLHF.

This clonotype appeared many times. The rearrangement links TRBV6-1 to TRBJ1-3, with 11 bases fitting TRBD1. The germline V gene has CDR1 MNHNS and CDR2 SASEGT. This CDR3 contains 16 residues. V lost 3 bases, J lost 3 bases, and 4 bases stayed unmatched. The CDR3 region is CASSDWTGGIGNTIYF. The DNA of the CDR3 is TGTGCCAGCAGTGATTGGACAGGGGGCATTGGAAACACCATATATTTT.

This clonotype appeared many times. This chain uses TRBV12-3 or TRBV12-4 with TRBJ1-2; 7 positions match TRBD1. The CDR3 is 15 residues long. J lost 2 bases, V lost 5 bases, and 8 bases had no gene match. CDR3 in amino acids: CASSRDDRANYGYTF. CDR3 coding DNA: TGTGCCAGCAGTCGCGACGACAGGGCAAACTATGGCTACACCTTC.

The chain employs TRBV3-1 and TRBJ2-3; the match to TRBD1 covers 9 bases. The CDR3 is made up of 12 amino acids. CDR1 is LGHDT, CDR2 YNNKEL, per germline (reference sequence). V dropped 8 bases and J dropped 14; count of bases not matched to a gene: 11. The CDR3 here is CASSRKQGAPYF. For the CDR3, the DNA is TGTGCCAGCTCCAGGAAACAGGGGGCGCCGTATTTT.

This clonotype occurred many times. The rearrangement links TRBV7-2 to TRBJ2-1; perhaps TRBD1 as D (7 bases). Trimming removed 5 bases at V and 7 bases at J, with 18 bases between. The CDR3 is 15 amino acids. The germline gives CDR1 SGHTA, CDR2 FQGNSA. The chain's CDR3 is CASSPVEGAWNEQFF. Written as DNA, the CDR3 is TGTGCCAGCAGCCCCGTGGAGGGGGCGTGGAATGAGCAGTTCTTC.

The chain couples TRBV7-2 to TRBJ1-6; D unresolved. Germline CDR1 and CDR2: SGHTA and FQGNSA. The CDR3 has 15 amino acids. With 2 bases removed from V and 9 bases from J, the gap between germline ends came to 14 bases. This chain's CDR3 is CASSLQGPAGSPLHF. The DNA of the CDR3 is TGTGCCAGCAGCTTACAAGGACCTGCGGGTTCACCCCTCCACTTT.

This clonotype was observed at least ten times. The chain's CDR3 is CASSLTLSSYNEQFF. CDR3 DNA sequence: TGTGCCAGCAGTCTGACTCTGAGCTCCTACAATGAGCAGTTCTTC. V gene TRBV6-5 combines with J gene TRBJ2-1; no clear D. The V gene's germline CDR1 is MNHEY and CDR2 SVGAGI. This CDR3 spans 15 amino acids. Trimming took off 5 bases at V and 0 bases at J, with 11 bases between the two ends.

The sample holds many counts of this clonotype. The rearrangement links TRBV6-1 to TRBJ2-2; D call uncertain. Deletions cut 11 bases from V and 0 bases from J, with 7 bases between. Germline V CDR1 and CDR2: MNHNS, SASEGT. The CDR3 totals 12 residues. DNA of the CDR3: TGTGCCGGCGATACGAACACCGGGGAGCTGTTTTTT. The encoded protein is CAGDTNTGELFF.

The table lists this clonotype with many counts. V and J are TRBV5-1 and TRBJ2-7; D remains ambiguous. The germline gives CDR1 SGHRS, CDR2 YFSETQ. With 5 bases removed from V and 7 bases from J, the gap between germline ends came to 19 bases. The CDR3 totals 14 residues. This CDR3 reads CASSILAAAGEQYF. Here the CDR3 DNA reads TGCGCCAGCAGTATTCTGGCTGCAGCCGGTGAGCAGTACTTC.

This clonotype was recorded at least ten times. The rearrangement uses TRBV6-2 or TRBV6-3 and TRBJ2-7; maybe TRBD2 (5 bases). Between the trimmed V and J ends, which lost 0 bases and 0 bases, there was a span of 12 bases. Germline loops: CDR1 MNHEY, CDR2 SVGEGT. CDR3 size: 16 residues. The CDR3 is CASSYSPAAFSYEQYF. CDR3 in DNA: TGTGCCAGCAGTTACTCGCCAGCGGCGTTCTCCTACGAGCAGTACTTC.

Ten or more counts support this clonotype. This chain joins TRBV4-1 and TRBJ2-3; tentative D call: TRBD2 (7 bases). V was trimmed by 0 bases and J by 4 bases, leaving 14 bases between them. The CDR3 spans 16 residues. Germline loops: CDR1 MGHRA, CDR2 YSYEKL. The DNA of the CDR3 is TGCGCCAGCAGCCAAGATAACGGGGGGCCCGCAGATACGCAGTATTTT. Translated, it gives CASSQDNGGPADTQYF.

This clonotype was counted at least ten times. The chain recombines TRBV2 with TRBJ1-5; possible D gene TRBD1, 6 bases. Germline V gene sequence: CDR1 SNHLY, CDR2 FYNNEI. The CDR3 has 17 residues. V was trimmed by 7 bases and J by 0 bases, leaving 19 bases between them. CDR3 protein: CASTGGGQQDSNQPQHF. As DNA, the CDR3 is TGTGCCAGCACTGGAGGTGGACAGCAAGATAGCAATCAGCCCCAGCATTTT. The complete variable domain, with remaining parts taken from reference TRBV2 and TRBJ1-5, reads EPEVTQTPSHQVTQMGQEVILRCVPISNHLYFYWYRQILGQKVEFLVSFYNNEISEKSEIFDDQFSVERPDGSNFTLKIRSTKLEDSAMYFCASTGGGQQDSNQPQHFGDGTRLSIL.

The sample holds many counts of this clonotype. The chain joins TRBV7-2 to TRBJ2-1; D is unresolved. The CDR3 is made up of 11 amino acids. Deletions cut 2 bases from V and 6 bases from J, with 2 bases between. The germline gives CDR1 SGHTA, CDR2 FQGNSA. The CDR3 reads CASSLFNEQFF. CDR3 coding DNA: TGTGCCAGCAGCTTATTCAATGAGCAGTTCTTC.

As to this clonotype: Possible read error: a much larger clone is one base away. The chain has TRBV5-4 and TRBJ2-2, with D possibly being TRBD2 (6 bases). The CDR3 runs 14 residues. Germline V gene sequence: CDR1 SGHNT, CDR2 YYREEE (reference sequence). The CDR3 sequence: CASSVTSMSGELSF. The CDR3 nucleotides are TGTGCCAGCAGCGTGACTAGTATGTCCGGGGAGCTGTCTTTT.

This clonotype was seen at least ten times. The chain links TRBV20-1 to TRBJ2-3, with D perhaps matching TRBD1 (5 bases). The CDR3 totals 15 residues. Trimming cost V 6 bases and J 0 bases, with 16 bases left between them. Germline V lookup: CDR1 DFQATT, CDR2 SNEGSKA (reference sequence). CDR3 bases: TGCAGTGCGACAGCATTAACCCTTAGCACAGATACGCAGTATTTT. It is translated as CSATALTLSTDTQYF.

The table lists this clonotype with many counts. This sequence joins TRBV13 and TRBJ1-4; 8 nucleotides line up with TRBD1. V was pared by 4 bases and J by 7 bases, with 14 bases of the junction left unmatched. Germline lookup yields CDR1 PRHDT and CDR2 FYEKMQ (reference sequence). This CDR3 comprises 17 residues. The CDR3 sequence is CASSSGTGFRGPEKLFF. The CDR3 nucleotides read TGTGCCAGCAGCTCTGGGACAGGTTTTAGGGGTCCTGAAAAACTGTTTTTT.

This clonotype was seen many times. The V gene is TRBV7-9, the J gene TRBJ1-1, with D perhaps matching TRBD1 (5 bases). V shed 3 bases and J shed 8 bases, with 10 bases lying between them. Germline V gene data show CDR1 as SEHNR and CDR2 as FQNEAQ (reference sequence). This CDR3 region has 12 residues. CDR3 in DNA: TGTGCCAGCAGCTTGGGCGACAGCGAAGCTTTCTTT. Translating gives CASSLGDSEAFF.

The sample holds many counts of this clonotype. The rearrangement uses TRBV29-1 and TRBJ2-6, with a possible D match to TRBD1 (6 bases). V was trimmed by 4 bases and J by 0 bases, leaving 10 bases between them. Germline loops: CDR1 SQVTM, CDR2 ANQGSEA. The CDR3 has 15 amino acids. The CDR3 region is CSVVGQSSGANVLTF. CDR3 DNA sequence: TGCAGCGTTGTAGGACAGTCCTCTGGGGCCAACGTCCTGACTTTC.